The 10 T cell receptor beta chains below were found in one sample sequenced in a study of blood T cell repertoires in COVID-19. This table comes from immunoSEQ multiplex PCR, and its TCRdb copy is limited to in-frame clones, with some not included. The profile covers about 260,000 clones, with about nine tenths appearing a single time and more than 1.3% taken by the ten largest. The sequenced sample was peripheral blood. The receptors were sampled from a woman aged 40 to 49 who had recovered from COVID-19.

The CDR3 DNA sequence: TGTGCCAGTAGTATCGTGGACAGGGGGCGATATGGCTACACCTTC. This translates into CASSIVDRGRYGYTF. The rearrangement links TRBV19 to TRBJ1-2; 11 bases are shared with TRBD1. Per the germline V gene, CDR1 is LNHDA and CDR2 is SQIVND (reference sequence). The CDR3 has 15 residues. V dropped 3 bases and J dropped 5; count of bases not matched to a gene: 5. The full variable domain, with the rest looked up from reference TRBV19 and TRBJ1-2, is DGGITQSPKYLFRKEGQNVTLSCEQNLNHDAMYWYRQDPGQGLRLIYYSQIVNDFQKGDIAEGYSVSREKKESFPLTVTSAQKNPTAFYLCASSIVDRGRYGYTFGSGTRLTVV.

DNA of the CDR3: TGTGCCTGGAGTGGGGTAGGGGGTTCTAGAAACACCATATATTTT. Translating gives CAWSGVGGSRNTIYF. This sequence joins TRBV30 and TRBJ1-3; D is possibly TRBD1 (6 bases). V lost 1 base and J lost 5, with 15 bases in between. The V gene's germline CDR1 is GTSNPN and CDR2 SVGIG (reference sequence). The CDR3 consists of 15 residues.

Here the CDR3 DNA reads TGTGCCAGCAGTTCCCGGGGGGACGAGCAGTACTTC. It translates to CASSSRGDEQYF. This chain links TRBV6-2 or TRBV6-3 with TRBJ2-7; 7 nucleotides align to TRBD2. Germline-derived CDR1 and CDR2 are MNHEY and SVGEGT. Trimming cost V 4 bases and J 5 bases; bases outside gene matches: 2. The length of the CDR3 is 12 residues.

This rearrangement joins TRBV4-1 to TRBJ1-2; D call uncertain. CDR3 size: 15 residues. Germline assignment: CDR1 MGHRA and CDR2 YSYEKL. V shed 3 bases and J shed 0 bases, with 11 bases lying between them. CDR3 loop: CASSQRAAANYGYTF. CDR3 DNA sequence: TGCGCCAGCAGCCAGAGGGCGGCGGCTAACTATGGCTACACCTTC.

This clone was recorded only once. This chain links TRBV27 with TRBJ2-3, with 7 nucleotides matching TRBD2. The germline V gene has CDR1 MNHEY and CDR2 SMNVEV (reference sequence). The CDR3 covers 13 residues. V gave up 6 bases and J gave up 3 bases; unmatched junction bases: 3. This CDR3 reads CASRPAGTDTQYF. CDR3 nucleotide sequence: TGTGCCAGCAGGCCAGCGGGGACAGATACGCAGTATTTT.

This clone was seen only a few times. The CDR3 DNA reads TGTGCCAGCAGTTTCACAGGGCTCAGTAGTTATGGCTACACCTTC. Its protein is CASSFTGLSSYGYTF. V is TRBV5-4 and J is TRBJ1-2; D is perhaps TRBD1 (6 bases). V was trimmed by 5 bases and J by 5 bases, leaving 19 bases between them. The CDR3 contains 15 residues. Germline values: CDR1 SGHNT, CDR2 YYREEE (reference sequence). The entire variable domain, with the rest obtained from reference TRBV5-4 and TRBJ1-2, is as follows: ETGVTQSPTHLIKTRGQQVTLRCSSQSGHNTVSWYQQALGQGPQFIFQYYREEENGRGNFPPRFSGLQFPNYSSELNVNALELDDSALYLCASSFTGLSSYGYTFGSGTRLTVV.

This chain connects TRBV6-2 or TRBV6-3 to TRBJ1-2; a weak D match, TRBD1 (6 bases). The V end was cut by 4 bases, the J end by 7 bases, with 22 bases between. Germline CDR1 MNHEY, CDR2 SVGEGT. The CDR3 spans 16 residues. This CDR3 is CASSSRRTGSGGGYTF. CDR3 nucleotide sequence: TGTGCCAGCAGTTCCCGGCGAACAGGGTCGGGAGGTGGCTACACCTTC.

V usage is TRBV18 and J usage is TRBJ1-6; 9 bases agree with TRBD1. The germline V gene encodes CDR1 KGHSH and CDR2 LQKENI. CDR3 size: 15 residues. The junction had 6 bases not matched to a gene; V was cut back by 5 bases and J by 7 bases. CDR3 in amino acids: CASSSWTGENSPLHF. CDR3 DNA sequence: TGTGCCAGCTCATCCTGGACAGGGGAGAATTCACCCCTCCACTTT.

The CDR3 DNA reads as TGCGCCAGCAGCTTGAACAGGGGGGAGACCCAGTACTTC. It specifies CASSLNRGETQYF. The chain combines TRBV5-1 with TRBJ2-5; TRBD1 matches at 8 bases. V gave up 1 base and J gave up 5 bases; unmatched junction bases: 1. The CDR3 runs 13 residues. Germline-derived CDR1 and CDR2 are SGHRS and YFSETQ. The full variable domain, completed using reference TRBV5-1 and TRBJ2-5, is KAGVTQTPRYLIKTRGQQVTLSCSPISGHRSVSWYQQTPGQGLQFLFEYFSETQRNKGNFPGRFSGRQFSNSRSEMNVSTLELGDSALYLCASSLNRGETQYFGPGTRLLVL.

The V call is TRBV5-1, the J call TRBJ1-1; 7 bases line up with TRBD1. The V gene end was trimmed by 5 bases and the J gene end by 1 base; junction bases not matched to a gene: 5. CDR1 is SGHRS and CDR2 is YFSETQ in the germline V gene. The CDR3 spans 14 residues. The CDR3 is CASSSTGENTEAFF. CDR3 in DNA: TGCGCCAGCAGTTCCACAGGGGAGAACACTGAAGCTTTCTTT.